The 32 T cell receptor beta chains given below trace back to one sample, sequenced in a study of vaccination effects on CD4 cells after COVID-19 (dated by TCRdb to 2022 to 2024). The library was built by means of the immunoSEQ multiplex PCR assay. This is the immuneACCESS table as TCRdb keeps it, with only in-frame sequences that have V and J called. A part of the clones is gone; compared with another copy, unresolved V genes explain less than half, and the rest is unexplained. This sample gives around 22,000 clones in total; 72% of them show up just once. The ten largest account for about a tenth of the sample. To identify antigen-specific CD4+ T cell clonotypes by their expansion, the ViraFEST assay first stimulated PBMC with viral peptide pools and then applied TCR sequencing. After less than eleven days of culture, CD4+ T cells were isolated with the EasySep CD4+ T cell isolation kit. Two doses of either the BNT162b2 or the mRNA-1273 mRNA SARS-CoV-2 vaccine were administered to participants.

Antigens for these TCRs are unknown. Sequences were derived from CD4+ T cells from PBMCs cultured with HCoV-NL63 spike peptides, sampled after COVID-19 vaccination. According to the study, the label for this sample's cell subset or site signals: HCoV-NL63 spike overlapping peptide pool stimulation. These TCRs come from a human donor who received a COVID-19 vaccine.

This rearrangement joins TRBV18 to TRBJ2-6, with 13 bases matching TRBD2. V was clipped by 3 bases and J by 0 bases; unmatched bases: 8. The CDR3 contains 20 residues. Germline lookup yields CDR1 KGHSH and CDR2 LQKENI. CDR3 DNA: TGTGCCAGCTCACCCACTAGCGGGGGGGCAGGAGCCTCTGGGGCCAACGTCCTGACTTTC. This sequence encodes CASSPTSGGAGASGANVLTF.

The gene calls are TRBV6-5 and TRBJ1-6, with no clear D. Germline CDR1 and CDR2: MNHEY and SVGAGI. CDR3 size: 14 residues. Trimming stripped 7 bases from V and 5 bases from J, with 12 bases between. The CDR3 DNA follows: TGTGCCAGCACAGACGGGGTCGATAATTCACCCCTCCACTTT. It yields the protein CASTDGVDNSPLHF.

The V call is TRBV2, the J call TRBJ2-5, with 7 bases fitting TRBD1. Germline trimming cut 6 bases from V and 5 bases from J; bases unmatched to any gene: 18. The CDR3 sequence is 17 residues long. The germline V gene has CDR1 SNHLY and CDR2 FYNNEI. The CDR3 protein is CASSLDRVLRGGETQYF. CDR3 coding DNA: TGTGCCAGCAGCTTAGACAGGGTATTACGGGGTGGGGAGACCCAGTACTTC.

CDR3 amino acids: CASSQVTTNEKLFF. CDR3 DNA: TGCGCCAGCAGCCAAGTTACAACTAATGAAAAACTGTTTTTT. V and J are TRBV4-1 and TRBJ1-4; D not certain. This CDR3 has 14 amino acids. The germline V gene encodes CDR1 MGHRA and CDR2 YSYEKL. Trimming removed 1 base at V and 0 bases at J, with 3 bases between.

This chain links TRBV6-1 with TRBJ1-1; D is ambiguous. The CDR3 consists of 13 residues. V was cut by 2 bases and J by 2 bases, with 6 bases left in between. The germline V gene encodes CDR1 MNHNS and CDR2 SASEGT. CDR3 in DNA: TGTGCCAGCAGTGAATTTGATAACACTGAAGCTTTCTTT. It is translated as CASSEFDNTEAFF.

A few counts support this clone. The chain joins TRBV6-4 to TRBJ2-1; 8 bases match TRBD2. Looked up from germline, CDR1 is MRHNA and CDR2 is SNTAGT. The V and J ends lost 4 bases and 5 bases, in that order; junction bases with no gene match: 7. The CDR3 runs 15 residues. CDR3 protein: CASSVGAGANNEQFF. CDR3 nucleotides: TGTGCCAGCAGTGTCGGAGCGGGGGCAAACAATGAGCAGTTCTTC.

This rearrangement joins TRBV3-1 (or the pseudogene TRBV3-2) to TRBJ2-7; D is ambiguous. This CDR3 has 14 amino acids. V gave up 2 bases and J gave up 1 base, with 9 bases separating them. The germline V gene has CDR1 LGHDT and CDR2 YNNKEL (reference sequence). The CDR3 DNA follows: TGTGCCAGCAGCCAATCCGCAAGTTCCTACGAGCAGTACTTC. The encoded protein is CASSQSASSYEQYF.

V is TRBV6-5 and J is TRBJ2-2; D call uncertain. CDR1 is MNHEY, CDR2 SVGAGI, per germline. Trimming left V 5 bases short and J 4 bases short, with 11 bases between. The CDR3 contains 14 residues. CDR3 region: CASSRAVSTGELFF. In DNA, the CDR3 is TGTGCCAGCAGTCGTGCAGTGAGCACCGGGGAGCTGTTTTTT.

CDR3 sequence (DNA): TGTGCCAGCAGCTTGCCGGCAATCGGGTCGGCTTTCTTT. Translated: CASSLPAIGSAFF. This chain connects TRBV5-4 to TRBJ1-1; the D is unclear. This CDR3 contains 13 residues. Trimming shortened V by 1 base and J by 11 bases, and 15 bases separated the two germline ends. Germline CDR1 SGHNT, CDR2 YYREEE (reference sequence).

In this sample, this clone turned up a few times. The chain combines TRBV7-9 with TRBJ2-1; D is unclear. The germline V and J ends were trimmed by 7 bases and 3 bases, with 16 bases remaining between them. Looked up from germline, CDR1 is SEHNR and CDR2 is FQNEAQ (reference sequence). CDR3 length: 15 residues. DNA of the CDR3: TGTGCCAGCATCCCTTCCGTGGGCGGCTACAATGAGCAGTTCTTC. It specifies CASIPSVGGYNEQFF. The variable domain in full, with the rest retrieved from reference TRBV7-9 and TRBJ2-1, is DTGVSQNPRHKITKRGQNVTFRCDPISEHNRLYWYRQTLGQGPEFLTYFQNEAQLEKSRLLSDRFSAERPKGSFSTLEIQRTEQGDSAMYLCASIPSVGGYNEQFFGPGTRLTVL.

This clone was detected only once. The chain recombines TRBV6-1 with TRBJ2-1; a weak D match, TRBD1 (7 bases). Germline V gene data show CDR1 as MNHNS and CDR2 as SASEGT. Between the trimmed V and J ends, which lost 5 bases and 10 bases, there was a span of 21 bases. CDR3 length: 15 amino acids. CDR3 loop: CASSRGDSGSKEQFF. CDR3 nucleotide sequence: TGTGCCAGCAGTCGTGGGGACAGCGGGTCTAAGGAGCAGTTCTTC.

The V and J genes are TRBV19 and TRBJ2-7, with 7 bases that match TRBD1. Germline-derived CDR1 and CDR2 are LNHDA and SQIVND (reference sequence). The CDR3 sequence is 14 residues long. The ends lost 9 bases at V and 6 bases at J; junction bases unmatched: 14. The CDR3 nucleotides read TGTGCCAGCAGGGACAGAAGGGGGCCGTCCGAGCAGTACTTC. It translates to CASRDRRGPSEQYF.

This clone was counted a few times. The V and J genes are TRBV6-6 and TRBJ1-5, with D maybe TRBD1 (6 bases). This CDR3 is built from 15 residues. Germline V gene data show CDR1 as MNHNY and CDR2 as SVGAGI (reference sequence). With 6 bases removed from V and 5 bases from J, the gap between germline ends came to 17 bases. The chain's CDR3 is CASRRDNSLDQPQHF. CDR3 sequence (DNA): TGTGCCAGCAGACGGGACAATAGCTTGGATCAGCCCCAGCATTTT.

This clone has just a few counts. CDR3 sequence: CASSQGETGAEKLFF. As DNA, the CDR3 is TGTGCCAGCAGCCAAGGGGAGACAGGGGCTGAAAAACTGTTTTTT. The V and J genes are TRBV4-2 and TRBJ1-4; 8 bases are a match to TRBD1. The ends lost 1 base at V and 7 bases at J; junction bases unmatched: 5. From germline, CDR1 is LGHNA and CDR2 YNFKEQ. This CDR3 has 15 residues.

This clone appeared once. This sequence joins TRBV11-2 and TRBJ2-7; 10 bases are shared with TRBD1. CDR3 length: 17 amino acids. Germline V CDR1 and CDR2: SGHAT, FQNNGV. The junction had 11 bases not matched to a gene; V was cut back by 2 bases and J by 4 bases. CDR3 sequence reads: CASSLNGLGQGKYEQYF. For the CDR3, the DNA is TGTGCCAGCAGCTTAAATGGCCTGGGACAGGGGAAATACGAGCAGTACTTC.

The V gene is TRBV27, the J gene TRBJ2-7; possibly TRBD1 for D (5 bases). This CDR3 region has 17 residues. Germline V gene lookup returns CDR1 MNHEY and CDR2 SMNVEV (reference sequence). V lost 6 bases to trimming and J lost 3 bases, with 24 bases between them. CDR3 sequence (DNA): TGTGCCAGCAGCCTCCAAACCCGACAGCCACTCCACTACGAGCAGTACTTC. Translated, it gives CASSLQTRQPLHYEQYF.

This chain joins TRBV10-3 and TRBJ1-5; no firm D call. V lost 0 bases and J lost 9, with 24 bases in between. The germline V gene has CDR1 ENHRY and CDR2 SYGVKD. CDR3 length: 18 residues. The CDR3 coding sequence is TGTGCCATCAGTGAGTCCCGGACGGCGAAAACCCCCTATCCGCCCCAGCATTTT. Residues: CAISESRTAKTPYPPQHF.

The rearrangement uses TRBV5-1 and TRBJ2-2, with D perhaps TRBD2 (6 bases). CDR3 length: 15 residues. Trimming cost V 4 bases and J 6 bases, with 16 bases left between them. Germline V gene sequence: CDR1 SGHRS, CDR2 YFSETQ. The CDR3 loop reads CASSLEGREAGELFF. The CDR3, as DNA: TGCGCCAGCAGCCTGGAGGGCAGGGAAGCCGGGGAGCTGTTTTTT.

The chain employs TRBV9 and TRBJ1-1, with D perhaps TRBD1 (6 bases). Germline CDR1 reads SGDLS; CDR2 reads YYNGEE. Trimming stripped 0 bases from V and 5 bases from J, with 14 bases between. The CDR3 consists of 15 residues. DNA of the CDR3: TGTGCCAGCAGCGTAGCTACCTCAGGGGTGACTGAAGCTTTCTTT. Protein product: CASSVATSGVTEAFF.

The chain combines TRBV28 with TRBJ1-2; D not resolved. Germline CDR1 MDHEN, CDR2 SYDVKM. The CDR3 is 14 residues long. V was pared by 2 bases and J by 8 bases, with 15 bases between. Here the CDR3 DNA reads TGTGCCAGCAGTTTACTCGGAGGGATCTACGGCTACACCTTC. It yields the protein CASSLLGGIYGYTF.

The V call is TRBV11-2, the J call TRBJ2-5; D gene ambiguous. V was shortened by 5 bases and J by 2 bases, with 15 bases between the two germline ends. The CDR3 contains 15 residues. Germline loops: CDR1 SGHAT, CDR2 FQNNGV. Here the CDR3 DNA reads TGTGCCAGCAGCCCCCCCGGCCGTGAACAAGAGACCCAGTACTTC. Its protein product is CASSPPGREQETQYF.

The chain couples TRBV28 to TRBJ2-1, with 13 nucleotides matching TRBD2. The CDR3 spans 19 residues. Germline V lookup: CDR1 MDHEN, CDR2 SYDVKM. The V gene end was trimmed by 5 bases and the J gene end by 0 bases; junction bases not matched to a gene: 10. The CDR3 reads CASSAPPGLAGYSYNEQFF. The CDR3 coding sequence is TGTGCCAGCAGTGCGCCACCGGGACTAGCGGGGTACTCCTACAATGAGCAGTTCTTC.

This clone was found a few times. The rearrangement links TRBV13 to TRBJ2-3; 7 bases fit TRBD2. CDR3 size: 15 residues. Germline lookup yields CDR1 PRHDT and CDR2 FYEKMQ (reference sequence). Trimming cost V 4 bases and J 4 bases; bases outside gene matches: 8. CDR3 protein: CASSWWGGGSDTQYF. The CDR3 DNA reads TGTGCCAGCAGCTGGTGGGGGGGTGGGTCAGATACGCAGTATTTT.

The chain combines TRBV27 with TRBJ2-3; 12 bases align to TRBD2. V shed 5 bases, J shed 6 bases, and the junction held 9 bases outside the gene matches. Germline-derived CDR1 and CDR2 are MNHEY and SMNVEV (reference sequence). The CDR3 loop spans 16 amino acids. The CDR3 sequence: CASSAISSGRVDTQYF. DNA for the CDR3: TGTGCCAGCAGTGCCATCTCTAGCGGGAGGGTTGATACGCAGTATTTT.

The chain has TRBV6-5 and TRBJ1-3; no clear D. CDR3 length: 14 amino acids. Trimming cost V 2 bases and J 2 bases, with 7 bases left between them. Germline-derived CDR1 and CDR2 are MNHEY and SVGAGI. The CDR3 sequence: CASSYATAGNTIYF. In DNA, the CDR3 is TGTGCCAGCAGTTACGCTACAGCTGGAAACACCATATATTTT.

The genes are TRBV30 and TRBJ1-1; 10 bases map to TRBD1. The J segment lost 6 bases and the V segment lost 3 bases, leaving 4 bases of the junction unmatched. Germline assignment: CDR1 GTSNPN and CDR2 SVGIG (reference sequence). The CDR3 consists of 13 residues. CDR3 sequence reads: CAWSGQGGAEAFF. CDR3 coding DNA: TGTGCCTGGAGCGGACAGGGGGGGGCTGAAGCTTTCTTT.

V gene TRBV5-1 combines with J gene TRBJ2-7; D is perhaps TRBD2 (6 bases). Germline V gene lookup returns CDR1 SGHRS and CDR2 YFSETQ. This CDR3 is built from 15 residues. The V gene lost 0 bases and the J gene lost 2 bases, with 12 bases spanning the gap. CDR3 region: CASSLELASPYEQYF. The CDR3 region has the DNA TGCGCCAGCAGCTTGGAACTAGCCTCTCCCTACGAGCAGTACTTC. The full variable domain, completed using reference TRBV5-1 and TRBJ2-7, is KAGVTQTPRYLIKTRGQQVTLSCSPISGHRSVSWYQQTPGQGLQFLFEYFSETQRNKGNFPGRFSGRQFSNSRSEMNVSTLELGDSALYLCASSLELASPYEQYFGPGTRLTVT.

This clone was seen more than once but under ten times. The chain links TRBV6-1 to TRBJ2-2; D is ambiguous. This CDR3 has 14 amino acids. The germline V gene encodes CDR1 MNHNS and CDR2 SASEGT. V lost 2 bases and J lost 4, with 8 bases in between. The DNA of the CDR3 is TGTGCCAGCAGTGAAACACATAGCACCGGGGAGCTGTTTTTT. This sequence encodes CASSETHSTGELFF.

The rearrangement uses TRBV27 and TRBJ2-7; either TRBD1 or TRBD2 may fit D (5 bases each). Trimming cost V 3 bases and J 5 bases, with 11 bases left between them. The CDR3 is 13 residues long. Looked up from germline, CDR1 is MNHEY and CDR2 is SMNVEV (reference sequence). The CDR3 sequence: CASSFPGTHEQYF. The CDR3 region has the DNA TGTGCCAGCAGTTTCCCAGGGACCCACGAGCAGTACTTC.

This rearrangement joins TRBV3-1 (or the pseudogene TRBV3-2) to TRBJ1-2; no reliable D call. Between the trimmed V and J ends, which lost 0 bases and 6 bases, there was a span of 8 bases. Germline assignment: CDR1 LGHDT and CDR2 YNNKEL (reference sequence). The CDR3 contains 13 residues. The CDR3 DNA sequence: TGTGCCAGCAGCCAAGACAAAGCGGATGGCTACACCTTC. Residues: CASSQDKADGYTF.

The chain links TRBV9 to TRBJ2-1; TRBD1 agrees at 7 bases. With 3 bases clipped from V and 5 bases from J, the junction kept 8 bases outside the gene matches. CDR3 length: 15 amino acids. Germline CDR1 SGDLS, CDR2 YYNGEE. DNA for the CDR3: TGTGCCAGCAGCGCATACGACAGGGCCAACAATGAGCAGTTCTTC. This encodes CASSAYDRANNEQFF.

This chain links TRBV29-1 with TRBJ1-1; D is unclear. CDR1 and CDR2 (germline): SQVTM, ANQGSEA. The V end was cut by 3 bases, the J end by 0 bases, with 8 bases between. The CDR3 runs to 13 residues. The CDR3 loop is CSVDTSLNTEAFF. CDR3 nucleotide sequence: TGCAGCGTTGATACATCCTTGAACACTGAAGCTTTCTTT. Based on the CDR3 plus reference TRBV29-1 and TRBJ1-1, the full variable domain is SAVISQKPSRDICQRGTSLTIQCQVDSQVTMMFWYRQQPGQSLTLIATANQGSEATYESGFVIDKFPISRPNLTFSTLTVSNMSPEDSSIYLCSVDTSLNTEAFFGQGTRLTVV.